One and the same sample provided the 7 T cell receptor beta chains below, sequenced in a study of blood T cell repertoires in COVID-19. Clones were sequenced by immunoSEQ multiplex PCR, and TCRdb holds only the in-frame ones, with some missing. The sample lists 120,000 or so clones; approximately 79% were seen once. The sample comprised peripheral blood. These receptors originate from a man aged 50-59 years with acute or convalescent COVID-19.

This clone appeared a single time. The chain uses TRBV5-1 and TRBJ2-1; 8 bases line up with TRBD2. The CDR3 sequence is 16 residues long. Per the germline V gene, CDR1 is SGHRS and CDR2 is YFSETQ. V lost 2 bases and J lost 5; bases outside the gene matches: 9. For the CDR3, the DNA is TGCGCCAGCAGCTTAACGGTAGCGGGACGGGACAATGAGCAGTTCTTC. This translates into CASSLTVAGRDNEQFF.

The chain employs TRBV5-1 and TRBJ2-5; 12 nucleotides line up with TRBD1. From germline, CDR1 is SGHRS and CDR2 YFSETQ. The trim removed 4 bases at V and 2 bases at J, leaving 12 bases unmatched. CDR3 length equals 18 residues. CDR3 DNA sequence: TGCGCCAGCAGCCAAACCCCGGGGACAGGGGGCGGACAAGAGACCCAGTACTTC. It yields the protein CASSQTPGTGGGQETQYF.

V is TRBV6-5 and J is TRBJ1-3; 7 bases fit TRBD1. Germline trimming cut 0 bases from V and 5 bases from J; bases unmatched to any gene: 4. Germline V gene data show CDR1 as MNHEY and CDR2 as SVGAGI. The CDR3 totals 15 residues. The chain's CDR3 is CASSYSRDRRNTIYF. As DNA, the CDR3 is TGTGCCAGCAGTTACTCGAGGGACAGAAGAAACACCATATATTTT.

The chain recombines TRBV4-1 with TRBJ1-1; TRBD1 aligns across 9 bases. Germline loops: CDR1 MGHRA, CDR2 YSYEKL. Trimming took 0 bases from V and 5 from J; bases not matched to a gene: 19. The CDR3 is made up of 20 amino acids. CDR3 protein: CASSQDQIFLGQGTNTEAFF. As DNA, the CDR3 is TGCGCCAGCAGCCAAGATCAGATTTTTCTGGGACAGGGCACCAATACTGAAGCTTTCTTT.

V and J are TRBV5-5 and TRBJ1-2; D gene ambiguous. This CDR3 is 14 amino acids long. Trimming left V 0 bases short and J 4 bases short, with 10 bases between. The germline CDR1 and CDR2 sequences are SGHKS and YYEKEE (reference sequence). The CDR3 protein is CASSLAAEGYGYTF. CDR3 sequence (DNA): TGTGCCAGCAGCTTGGCCGCGGAAGGCTATGGCTACACCTTC.

V and J are TRBV29-1 and TRBJ1-5; 7 bases agree with TRBD1. CDR1 and CDR2 from the germline V gene are SQVTM and ANQGSEA. CDR3 length: 13 amino acids. With V trimmed by 4 bases and J by 6 bases, 6 bases remained unmatched. The CDR3: CSVGQGEAQPQHF. The CDR3 DNA follows: TGCAGCGTTGGACAGGGTGAGGCTCAGCCCCAGCATTTT.

DNA for the CDR3: TGTGCCAGCAGTCACCGGCGGGGGGGGACCGGGGAGCTGTTTTTT. Protein sequence: CASSHRRGGTGELFF. This sequence joins TRBV27 and TRBJ2-2; 9 bases align to TRBD2. The CDR3 is 15 residues long. Trimming cost V 5 bases and J 5 bases; bases outside gene matches: 6. Germline V gives CDR1 MNHEY, CDR2 SMNVEV (reference sequence).